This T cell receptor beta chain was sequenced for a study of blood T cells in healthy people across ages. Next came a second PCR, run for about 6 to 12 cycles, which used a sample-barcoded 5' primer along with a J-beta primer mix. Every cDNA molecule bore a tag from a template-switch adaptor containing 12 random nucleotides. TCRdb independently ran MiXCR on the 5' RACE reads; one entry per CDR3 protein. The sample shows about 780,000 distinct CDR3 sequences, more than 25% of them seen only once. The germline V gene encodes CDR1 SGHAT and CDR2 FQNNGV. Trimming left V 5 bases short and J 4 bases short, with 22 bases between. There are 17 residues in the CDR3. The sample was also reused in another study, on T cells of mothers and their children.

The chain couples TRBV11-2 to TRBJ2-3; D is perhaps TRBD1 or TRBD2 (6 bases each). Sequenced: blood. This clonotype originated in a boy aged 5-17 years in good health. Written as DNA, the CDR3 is TGTGCCAGCAGCATGGGGGCTCTGGGAGGCATAGCAGATACGCAGTATTTT. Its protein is CASSMGALGGIADTQYF.